This T cell receptor beta chain appears in the sequencing data of a study of memory CD4+ T cells and cytomegalovirus serostatus. Study-wide context: Of the healthy Belgian adults, 8 to 10 were CMV seropositive and fewer than 30 seronegative.

Profiled with immunoSEQ multiplex PCR; TCRdb holds only in-frame clones, not every one. The sample shows some 52,000 clones, over 60% of them seen only once. The sort gate was single viable CD3+CD4+CD8-CD45RO+ cells for memory CD4+ T cells. Serum IgG to CMV pp150, pp28, p38 and p52 defined serostatus. With 4 bases clipped from V and 9 bases from J, the junction kept 10 bases outside the gene matches. CDR3 length equals 15 residues. The V gene's germline CDR1 is SGHTS and CDR2 YDEGEE. This sequence was found in an adult in good health and CMV-seropositive. V usage is TRBV5-8 and J usage is TRBJ1-6; 7 bases align to TRBD1. Sequences were obtained from memory CD4+ T cells from blood. CDR3 residues: CASSLQGTLSSPLHF. The CDR3 nucleotides are TGTGCCAGCAGCCTACAGGGGACACTTAGTTCACCCCTCCACTTT.